Below are 14 T cell receptor beta chains sequenced from a single sample in a study of blood T cell repertoires in COVID-19. TCRdb's table, derived via immunoSEQ multiplex PCR, lists solely in-frame clones and lacks some. The sample comprises about 170,000 clones, around 92% of which are singletons, and about 4.8% rests with the top ten. The sample comprised peripheral blood. Receptors were obtained from a man aged 25-45 years with COVID-19, enrolled during active disease.

This clone was detected only a few times. The genes are TRBV19 and TRBJ1-1; TRBD1 matches at 7 bases. The CDR3 runs to 15 residues. From germline, CDR1 is LNHDA and CDR2 SQIVND (reference sequence). J gave up 1 base and V 5 bases, and 7 bases lay outside the gene matches. The CDR3 sequence: CASSPWDRGNTEAFF. The CDR3 DNA is TGTGCCAGTAGTCCTTGGGACAGAGGGAACACTGAAGCTTTCTTT.

The chain joins TRBV28 to TRBJ2-4, with 7 bases that match TRBD2. J was trimmed by 6 bases and V by 8 bases; bases with no gene match: 13. CDR1 is MDHEN, CDR2 SYDVKM, per germline. The length of the CDR3 is 15 residues. The CDR3 region is CASRRGRVVTNIQYF. Here the CDR3 DNA reads TGTGCCAGCCGCCGGGGGAGGGTAGTCACAAACATTCAGTACTTC.

V usage is TRBV7-9 and J usage is TRBJ2-1; 7 bases agree with TRBD2. The CDR3 totals 17 residues. From germline, CDR1 is SEHNR and CDR2 FQNEAQ (reference sequence). The J segment lost 2 bases and the V segment lost 2 bases, leaving 9 bases of the junction unmatched. The CDR3 bases are TGTGCCAGCAGCTTAAGTAGGTGGGAGGGCCCCTACAATGAGCAGTTCTTC. Its protein product is CASSLSRWEGPYNEQFF.

This chain connects TRBV29-1 to TRBJ2-1, with 7 bases matching TRBD1. Germline V lookup: CDR1 SQVTM, CDR2 ANQGSEA. The CDR3 covers 17 residues. J was trimmed by 2 bases and V by 4 bases; bases with no gene match: 14. The CDR3 nucleotides read TGCAGCGTTGTCGGGACAGTGGAGCCGAACGCCTACAATGAGCAGTTCTTC. This gives the protein CSVVGTVEPNAYNEQFF.

A remark on this clone: The sample carries other DNA sequences with the same CDR3. The gene calls are TRBV5-1 and TRBJ1-2; no clear D gene. With 0 bases removed from V and 2 bases from J, the gap between germline ends came to 5 bases. Per the germline V gene, CDR1 is SGHRS and CDR2 is YFSETQ. There are 13 residues in the CDR3. In DNA form, the CDR3 reads TGCGCCAGCAGCTTGGGGGCCAACTATGGCTACACCTTC. This gives the protein CASSLGANYGYTF.

The chain is built from TRBV4-3 and TRBJ2-1; 7 bases map to TRBD2. Germline V gene lookup returns CDR1 LGHNA and CDR2 YSLEER. V dropped 0 bases and J dropped 4; count of bases not matched to a gene: 6. The CDR3 runs 16 residues. The CDR3 protein is CASSQDFLAVYNEQFF. The CDR3, as DNA: TGCGCCAGCAGCCAAGATTTTCTAGCGGTTTACAATGAGCAGTTCTTC.

V usage is TRBV30 and J usage is TRBJ1-5; D not resolved. The CDR3 sequence is 17 residues long. Germline CDR1 GTSNPN, CDR2 SVGIG (reference sequence). V was shortened by 1 base and J by 3 bases, with 19 bases between the two germline ends. The CDR3 protein is CAWSAAWGATNNQPQHF. In nucleotides, the CDR3 is TGTGCCTGGAGTGCCGCGTGGGGAGCGACGAACAATCAGCCCCAGCATTTT.

The chain combines TRBV6-4 with TRBJ1-2; D might be TRBD1 (6 bases). The CDR3 is 15 amino acids. V lost 6 bases to trimming and J lost 5 bases, with 19 bases between them. Germline V CDR1 and CDR2: MRHNA, SNTAGT. CDR3 nucleotide sequence: TGTGCCAGCAGGGCCACAGGGATAGGGGAATATGGCTACACCTTC. It translates to CASRATGIGEYGYTF.

This clone has only one observation. CDR3 region: CAIYGDNHYGYTF. In nucleotides, the CDR3 is TGTGCCATCTATGGGGACAATCACTATGGCTACACCTTC. The chain is built from TRBV10-3 and TRBJ1-2; tentative D call: TRBD1 (6 bases). CDR1 is ENHRY, CDR2 SYGVKD, per germline. This CDR3 region has 13 residues. The V end lost 8 bases, the J end lost 3 bases, and 13 bases lay between the germline ends.

The chain employs TRBV5-4 and TRBJ1-2; 9 bases fit TRBD1. Germline V CDR1 and CDR2: SGHNT, YYREEE (reference sequence). The J segment lost 4 bases and the V segment lost 0 bases, leaving 1 base of the junction unmatched. This CDR3 has 14 residues. For the CDR3, the DNA is TGTGCCAGCAGCTTGGCGGACAGGGGCTATGGCTACACCTTC. The encoded protein is CASSLADRGYGYTF.

This clone occurred once. Other DNA variants within this sample encode the same CDR3. The chain has TRBV9 and TRBJ1-3; tentative D call: TRBD1 (5 bases). Germline V gene data show CDR1 as SGDLS and CDR2 as YYNGEE. The CDR3 loop spans 15 amino acids. The V end was cut by 0 bases, the J end by 1 base, with 8 bases between. The CDR3 DNA follows: TGTGCCAGCAGCGTAGGCCAGGGTTCTGGAAACACCATATATTTT. Translated, it gives CASSVGQGSGNTIYF.

The chain joins TRBV2 to TRBJ2-2; D gene unclear. There are 13 residues in the CDR3. V dropped 2 bases and J dropped 4 bases, with 5 bases sitting between them. Germline CDR1 SNHLY, CDR2 FYNNEI. The CDR3 DNA sequence: TGTGCCAGCAGTGAAATCTCCACCGGGGAGCTGTTTTTT. It specifies CASSEISTGELFF.

The table lists this clone with a count of one. CDR3: CASSGGQGDFNEKLFF. Here the CDR3 DNA reads TGCGCCAGCAGCGGTGGGCAGGGGGATTTTAATGAAAAACTGTTTTTT. The chain has TRBV5-1 and TRBJ1-4; 7 bases map to TRBD1. Germline V gene lookup returns CDR1 SGHRS and CDR2 YFSETQ. V shed 4 bases and J 4 bases; nucleotides not matched to a gene: 10. CDR3 size: 16 residues. Based on the CDR3 plus reference TRBV5-1 and TRBJ1-4, the full variable domain is KAGVTQTPRYLIKTRGQQVTLSCSPISGHRSVSWYQQTPGQGLQFLFEYFSETQRNKGNFPGRFSGRQFSNSRSEMNVSTLELGDSALYLCASSGGQGDFNEKLFFGSGTQLSVL.

This CDR3 reads CASSLVGAYEQYF. The DNA of the CDR3 is TGTGCCAGCAGCTTAGTTGGGGCTTACGAGCAGTACTTC. V usage is TRBV11-2 and J usage is TRBJ2-7; maybe TRBD1 (5 bases). The CDR3 sequence is 13 residues long. Germline V gives CDR1 SGHAT, CDR2 FQNNGV. V lost 1 base, J lost 4 bases, and 8 bases lay in between.